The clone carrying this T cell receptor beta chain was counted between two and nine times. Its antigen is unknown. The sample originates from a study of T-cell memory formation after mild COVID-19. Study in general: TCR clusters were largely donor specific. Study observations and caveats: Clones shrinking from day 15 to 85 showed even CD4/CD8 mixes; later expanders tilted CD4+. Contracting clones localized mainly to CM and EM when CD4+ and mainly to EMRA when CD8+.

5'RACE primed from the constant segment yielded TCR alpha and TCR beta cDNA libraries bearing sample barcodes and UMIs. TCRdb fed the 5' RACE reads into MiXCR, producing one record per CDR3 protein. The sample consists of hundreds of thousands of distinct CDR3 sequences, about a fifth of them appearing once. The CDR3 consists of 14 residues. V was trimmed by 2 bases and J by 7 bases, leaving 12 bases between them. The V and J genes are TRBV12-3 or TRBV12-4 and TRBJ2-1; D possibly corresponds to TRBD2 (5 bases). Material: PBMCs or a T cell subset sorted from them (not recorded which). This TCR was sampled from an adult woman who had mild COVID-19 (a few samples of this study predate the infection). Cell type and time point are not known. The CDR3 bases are TGTGCCAGCAGTTTATTGCGAGGGATAAATGAGCAGTTCTTC. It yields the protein CASSLLRGINEQFF.